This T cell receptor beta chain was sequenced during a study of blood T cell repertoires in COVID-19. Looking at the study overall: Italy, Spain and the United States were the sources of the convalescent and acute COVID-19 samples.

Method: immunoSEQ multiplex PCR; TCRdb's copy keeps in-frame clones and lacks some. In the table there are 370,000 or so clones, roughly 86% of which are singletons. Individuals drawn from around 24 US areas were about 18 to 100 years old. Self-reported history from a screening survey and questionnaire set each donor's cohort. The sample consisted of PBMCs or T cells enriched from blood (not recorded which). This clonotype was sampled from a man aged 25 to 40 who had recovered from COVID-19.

The CDR3 loop is CASSEWGPRVPQHF. CDR3 in DNA: TGTGCCAGCAGTGAATGGGGGCCCCGGGTGCCCCAGCATTTT. This chain uses TRBV25-1 with TRBJ1-5; D might be TRBD1 (6 bases). Germline loops: CDR1 MGHDK, CDR2 SYGVNS. The CDR3 extends over 14 amino acids. V lost 1 base and J 9 bases, leaving 13 bases between the germline ends.